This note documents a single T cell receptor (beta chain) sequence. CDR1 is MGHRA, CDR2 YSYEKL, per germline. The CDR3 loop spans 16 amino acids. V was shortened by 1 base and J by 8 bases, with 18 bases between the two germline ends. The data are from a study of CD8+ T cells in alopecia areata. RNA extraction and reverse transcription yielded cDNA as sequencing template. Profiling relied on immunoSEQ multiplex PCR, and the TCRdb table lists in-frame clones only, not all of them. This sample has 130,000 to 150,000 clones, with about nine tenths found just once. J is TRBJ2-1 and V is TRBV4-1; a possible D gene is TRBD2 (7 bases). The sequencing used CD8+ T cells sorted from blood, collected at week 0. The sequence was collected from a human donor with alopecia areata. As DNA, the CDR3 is TGCGCCAGCAGCCAAGGAGTGGGGAGAGGGGGGGATGAGCAGTTCTTC. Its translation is CASSQGVGRGGDEQFF.